Listed here are 6 T cell receptor beta chains from one sample, sequenced in a study of CD8+ T cells in alopecia areata. RNA was extracted and reverse transcribed into cDNA as the sequencing template. Repertoires were generated with immunoSEQ multiplex PCR, while TCRdb's copy carries only in-frame clones and drops some. Found here are 200,000 to 250,000 clones, 45% to 70% of them singletons; the top ten hold under 5%. Sequenced material: CD8+ T cells sorted from blood. These receptors all come from a human donor in good health.

V gene TRBV25-1 combines with J gene TRBJ2-1; D tentatively fits TRBD1 or TRBD2 (6 bases each). V gave up 3 bases and J gave up 6 bases, with 21 bases separating them. CDR1 and CDR2 from the germline V gene are MGHDK and SYGVNS. This CDR3 spans 17 amino acids. The CDR3 bases are TGTGCCAGCAGTGACCCCGAGGGGGACTCAGGGGTCAATGAGCAGTTCTTC. This gives the protein CASSDPEGDSGVNEQFF.

The chain recombines TRBV27 with TRBJ2-7; 12 positions agree with TRBD2. After removal of 3 bases from V and 6 bases from J, the junction contained 0 bases not matched to a gene. Germline lookup yields CDR1 MNHEY and CDR2 SMNVEV (reference sequence). The CDR3 length is 13 residues. The CDR3 sequence is CASSLGLAGEQYF. The CDR3 nucleotides are TGTGCCAGCAGTTTGGGACTAGCGGGCGAGCAGTACTTC.

The rearrangement uses TRBV9 and TRBJ1-5; unclear D gene. CDR3 length equals 14 residues. CDR1 and CDR2 (germline): SGDLS, YYNGEE. V was cut by 2 bases and J by 0 bases, with 6 bases left in between. The CDR3 nucleotides read TGTGCCAGCAGCGTGGGCCCTAGCAATCAGCCCCAGCATTTT. Translating gives CASSVGPSNQPQHF.

V gene TRBV30 combines with J gene TRBJ1-2; D might be TRBD1 (5 bases). The CDR3 is 13 amino acids. Germline V gene sequence: CDR1 GTSNPN, CDR2 SVGIG (reference sequence). V was clipped by 0 bases and J by 2 bases, with 7 bases between them. CDR3 region: CAWSVGENYGYTF. In DNA, the CDR3 is TGTGCCTGGAGTGTAGGGGAAAACTATGGCTACACCTTC.

The chain employs TRBV7-9 and TRBJ2-1; 9 bases map to TRBD1. J was trimmed by 7 bases and V by 4 bases; bases with no gene match: 11. Germline V gives CDR1 SEHNR, CDR2 FQNEAQ (reference sequence). The CDR3 is 16 residues long. CDR3 sequence reads: CASSSTLRTGDNEQFF. The CDR3 bases are TGTGCCAGCAGCTCAACCCTCCGGACAGGGGATAATGAGCAGTTCTTC. The full variable domain, with the rest looked up from reference TRBV7-9 and TRBJ2-1, is DTGVSQNPRHKITKRGQNVTFRCDPISEHNRLYWYRQTLGQGPEFLTYFQNEAQLEKSRLLSDRFSAERPKGSFSTLEIQRTEQGDSAMYLCASSSTLRTGDNEQFFGPGTRLTVL.

This chain links TRBV29-1 with TRBJ2-7, with 11 bases fitting TRBD1. The V gene end was trimmed by 0 bases and the J gene end by 2 bases; junction bases not matched to a gene: 0. CDR1 is SQVTM, CDR2 ANQGSEA, per germline. The CDR3 totals 14 residues. CDR3 sequence (DNA): TGCAGCGTTGAAGAGGGACAGGGGGCCTACGAGCAGTACTTC. It translates to CSVEEGQGAYEQYF.